This entry concerns a single T cell receptor (beta chain). What it recognizes is unknown. These data are taken from a study of cytomegalovirus exposure and HLA in healthy donors. Turning to the study itself: A preliminary data release comprised around 90 million unique TCRs obtained from HLA-typed donors.

The PCR ran on 60 Vbeta and 13 Jbeta primers. Measured with immunoSEQ multiplex PCR; TCRdb has only the in-frame clones, and not every one. Its table records about 74,000 clones. Germline-derived CDR1 and CDR2 are MNHEY and SMNVEV (reference sequence). The ends lost 5 bases at V and 4 bases at J; junction bases unmatched: 20. The CDR3 length is 20 residues. Study results and limitations: V- and J-gene trimming of TCR beta was linked (in a later analysis) to a missense DCLRE1C variant.

The chain combines TRBV27 with TRBJ2-7; 13 bases agree with TRBD2. The specimen sequenced was PBMCs. This clonotype was sampled from a female donor in good health and CMV-seropositive. The CDR3 sequence is CASSTRTPRGLAGSGYEQYF. The CDR3 DNA sequence: TGTGCCAGCAGTACGCGAACACCACGGGGACTAGCGGGATCTGGATACGAGCAGTACTTC.